This T cell receptor (beta chain) came from a study of monozygotic twins with inflammatory bowel disease (dated by TCRdb to the late 2010s). With respect to the entire study: In total, roughly 28 monozygotic twin pairs made up the full study: 19 Danish pairs, all IBD-discordant, plus nine German pairs, of which four were IBD-concordant and five were IBD-discordant. The search for disease-associated traits relied mainly on comparing IBD patients with their genetically identical healthy co-twins within discordant pairs. Each individual had, on average, about 151 000 unique TCRalpha sequences and 181 000 unique TCRbeta sequences available for analysis. Broader findings and caveats from the paper: Repertoire similarity did not differ between concordant and discordant twins, which could be due to limited statistical power. The analysis was unable to tell different T cell subtypes apart. The results gave no support for a single strong signal or clonotype linked to IBD. IBD patients shared fewer clonotypes with other individuals than healthy twins did, most markedly in patients showing signs of disease activity. Background noise and inter-individual variability may have been introduced into the repertoires by the differing immunosuppressive treatments among patients. IBD patients had lower TCRbeta repertoire diversity, measured by the inverse Simpson index, than their healthy co-twins.

Library creation used 5' RACE. For each TCR library, 3,000 to 4,000 ng of total RNA was used. For each sample, cDNA synthesis was carried out in eight separate reactions using SMARTScribe reverse transcriptase. During cDNA synthesis, template switching was used to introduce unique molecular identifiers that contained a 6-nucleotide sample barcode. Amplification of TCRalpha and TCRbeta cDNA involved two nested PCRs of 16 and 9 cycles, and each PCR was followed by bead purification. Before amplification, the cDNA was treated with uracil DNA-glycosylase and purified using the QIAquick PCR purification kit. The second PCR was the step at which Illumina TruSeq-compatible adapters and sample-specific barcodes were added. TapeStation and Qubit were used to check library quality and concentration, and approximately 5.5 ng of each library went into the pool. Pooled libraries were sequenced on an Illumina HiSeq2500 single-index Rapid Run with 2 x 100 bp reads and custom sequencing primers. The authors processed their data as follows. MiGEC version 1.2.6 was used for UMI-based consensus assembly, which corrected PCR and sequencing errors. MiXCR version 2.1.1 was used for V(D)J alignment, clonotype assembly and CDR3 extraction. Normalisation of gene usage, clonotype sharing and MAIT/NKT TCR abundance was achieved by analysing the top 1000, 10 000 and 20 000 clonotypes per sample. After downsampling to 27 000 UMIs, diversity was calculated as the inverse Simpson index using the vegan R package. Paired Mann-Whitney U tests were applied to discordant twin pairs, and Benjamini-Hochberg correction was used for multiple testing. TCRdb reprocessed the public reads and reports one entry per CDR3 protein sequence, without DNA. The authors' filters were not applied to this entry. The table kept for this sample lists approximately 400,000 distinct CDR3 sequences. Under 3% of the sample is in the top ten clones.

In regard to this clonotype: There is no known antigen for this receptor.

From cysteine to phenylalanine, the CDR3 is 14 amino acids long. No DNA sequence was recorded. The germline V gene specifies SGHTA as CDR1 and FQGNSA as CDR2. From each donor, a 2.5 ml peripheral blood sample was drawn into PAXgene tubes and stored at -80 degrees C. Without T cell sorting, total RNA was isolated from whole blood using the PAXgene blood miRNA kit on an automated QIAcube. Peripheral blood from monozygotic twin pairs who were concordant or discordant for inflammatory bowel disease underwent deep TCRalpha and TCRbeta repertoire profiling using unique molecular barcoding. Smoking habits were recorded for all twin pairs, with individuals classified as current, former or never smokers.

The source material was blood. This receptor chain uses TRBV7-2 and TRBJ2-3; TCRdb reports TRBD1, a call that lacks DNA to check it against. This clonotype was sampled from a human donor with ulcerative colitis or Crohn's disease, or a healthy co-twin of an affected twin (not recorded which). The CDR3 here reads CASSQGQTPSSQYF.